Each of the 32 T cell receptor beta chains below was sequenced from the same sample in a study of post-analysis software for immune sequencing data. cDNA libraries of TCR beta carried unique molecular identifiers. Using its own MiXCR run on the PCR reads, TCRdb lists one record per CDR3 protein. This table has fewer than 550,000 distinct CDR3 sequences, roughly 34% appearing once. Study results and caveats: Patients carried a handful of TRBV segments more frequently than controls did, and TRBV5-6, TRBV5-1 and TRBV20-1 were among them.

Their recognized antigens are unknown. Sequenced input: blood. These receptors came from a girl aged 2-17 years with multiple sclerosis.

The chain uses TRBV11-2 and TRBJ2-4; TRBD1 matches at 8 bases. TRBJ2-7 matches the DNA end more closely, so the J call is doubtful. The CDR3 extends over 14 amino acids. Germline V gene sequence: CDR1 SGHAT, CDR2 FQNNGV. CDR3 DNA: TGTGCCAGCAGCTTATGGACAGGGACCTACGAGCAGTACTTC. Protein product: CASSLWTGTYEQYF.

The V gene is TRBV20-1, the J gene TRBJ2-5; D gene uncertain. The DNA end favors TRBJ2-7, so the J call may be wrong. Looked up from germline, CDR1 is DFQATT and CDR2 is SNEGSKA (reference sequence). This CDR3 is 13 amino acids long. The CDR3 reads CSAMDVGPHEQYF. CDR3 DNA: TGCAGTGCTATGGACGTCGGTCCCCACGAGCAGTACTTC.

This clonotype was seen more than once but under ten times. The CDR3 DNA reads TGTGCCGTATCTAGCACAGATACGCAGTATTTT. This codes for CAVSSTDTQYF. The V call is TRBV2, the J call TRBJ2-3; D is undetermined. Germline V gene lookup returns CDR1 SNHLY and CDR2 FYNNEI. V was pared by 11 bases and J by 0 bases, with 6 bases between. This CDR3 is built from 11 residues.

This clonotype was counted only a few times. The chain joins TRBV5-1 to TRBJ2-3, with D unclear. Looked up from germline, CDR1 is SGHRS and CDR2 is YFSETQ. V lost 3 bases and J 2 bases, leaving 7 bases between the germline ends. This CDR3 contains 13 residues. The CDR3 is CASSSAVTDTQYF. The CDR3 bases are TGCGCCAGCAGCTCAGCAGTCACAGATACGCAGTATTTT. The whole variable domain, remainder taken from reference TRBV5-1 and TRBJ2-3, is KAGVTQTPRYLIKTRGQQVTLSCSPISGHRSVSWYQQTPGQGLQFLFEYFSETQRNKGNFPGRFSGRQFSNSRSEMNVSTLELGDSALYLCASSSAVTDTQYFGPGTRLTVL.

This clonotype was seen more than once but under ten times. This chain connects TRBV6-1 to TRBJ2-7; D may be TRBD1 (6 bases). Trimming stripped 4 bases from V and 3 bases from J, with 16 bases between. There are 15 residues in the CDR3. The germline gives CDR1 MNHNS, CDR2 SASEGT. CDR3 region: CASSAAETGVYEQYF. The CDR3 DNA sequence: TGTGCCAGCAGTGCGGCCGAGACAGGAGTCTACGAGCAGTACTTC.

This chain connects TRBV14 to TRBJ1-4; 11 positions match TRBD1. Trimming took 4 bases from V and 8 from J; bases not matched to a gene: 6. CDR3 length equals 15 residues. Germline values: CDR1 SGHDN, CDR2 FVKESK. The CDR3 nucleotides read TGTGCCAGCAGCCTCGGGACAGGGGGTGACGAAAAACTGTTTTTT. This gives the protein CASSLGTGGDEKLFF.

J is TRBJ1-6 and V is TRBV18; tentative D call: TRBD1 (5 bases). The germline V and J ends were trimmed by 2 bases and 8 bases, with 19 bases remaining between them. CDR3 size: 17 residues. The germline gives CDR1 KGHSH, CDR2 LQKENI. DNA for the CDR3: TGTGCCAGCTCACCAATCAGCTCAGTAGGGACTCATTCACCCCTCCACTTT. This translates into CASSPISSVGTHSPLHF.

J is TRBJ1-1 and V is TRBV20-1, with D hard to call. Germline assignment: CDR1 DFQATT and CDR2 SNEGSKA (reference sequence). The CDR3 covers 13 residues. The V and J ends lost 6 bases and 4 bases respectively, with 15 bases between them. CDR3 region: CSAFRGVSTEAFF. The CDR3 DNA is TGCAGTGCCTTCCGTGGTGTAAGCACTGAAGCTTTCTTT.

The chain couples TRBV3-1 to TRBJ1-5; no clear D gene. The CDR3 covers 12 residues. Deletions cut 0 bases from V and 4 bases from J, with 1 base between. Germline V CDR1 and CDR2: LGHDT, YNNKEL (reference sequence). For the CDR3, the DNA is TGTGCCAGCAGCCAAGAGAATCAGCCCCAGCATTTT. It translates to CASSQENQPQHF.

This chain connects TRBV20-1 to TRBJ1-1; D not certain. The germline V gene has CDR1 DFQATT and CDR2 SNEGSKA (reference sequence). The V end was cut by 0 bases, the J end by 8 bases, with 10 bases between. The CDR3 covers 12 residues. The CDR3, as DNA: TGCAGTGCTAGAGAAACCCGGGTAGAAGCTTTCTTT. It specifies CSARETRVEAFF.

The CDR3: CASSINQPQHF. The CDR3 bases are TGTGCCAGCAGCATCAATCAGCCCCAGCATTTT. The chain has TRBV5-8 and TRBJ1-5, with no clear D. Germline CDR1 is SGHTS and CDR2 is YDEGEE. V lost 4 bases, J lost 3 bases, and 2 bases lay in between. The CDR3 is 11 residues long.

This clonotype has a single count. An end of the junction does not agree with germline; a read error may underlie this. The V gene is TRBV3-1, the J gene TRBJ2-1; TRBD1 might be the D (6 bases). This CDR3 has 17 residues. Germline V lookup: CDR1 LGHDT, CDR2 YNNKEL (reference sequence). CDR3 amino acids: CASSQGTGKGGDNERFF. DNA for the CDR3: TGTGCCAGCAGCCAAGGTACAGGCAAAGGTGGGGACAATGAGCGGTTCTTC.

This clonotype has just one count. V is TRBV7-9 and J is TRBJ1-1; D is possibly TRBD1 (5 bases). The V gene lost 5 bases and the J gene lost 5 bases, with 21 bases spanning the gap. The germline V gene has CDR1 SEHNR and CDR2 FQNEAQ (reference sequence). The CDR3 is 16 amino acids. As DNA, the CDR3 is TGTGCCAGCAGCAATTCCGACAGCCGCGGCGGAACTGAAGCTTTCTTT. This sequence encodes CASSNSDSRGGTEAFF.

This clonotype was seen only a few times. V usage is TRBV5-1 and J usage is TRBJ2-5; 8 bases map to TRBD2. The J call is doubtful: the DNA matches TRBJ2-7 better. Germline-derived CDR1 and CDR2 are SGHRS and YFSETQ. The CDR3 covers 15 residues. The CDR3, as DNA: TGCGCCAGCAGCCACGGACTAGCTCCCTCCTACGAGCAGTACTTC. It codes for CASSHGLAPSYEQYF.

This clonotype was picked up a small number of times. V is TRBV29-1 and J is TRBJ2-1; 13 positions match TRBD2. The CDR3 sequence is 16 residues long. The ends lost 7 bases at V and 0 bases at J; junction bases unmatched: 6. Germline V gene data show CDR1 as SQVTM and CDR2 as ANQGSEA. CDR3 residues: CSARGTSGDSYNEQFF. CDR3 coding DNA: TGCAGCGCACGGGGGACTAGCGGGGACTCCTACAATGAGCAGTTCTTC.

This clonotype appeared a few times. The rearrangement links TRBV7-2 to TRBJ2-3; 10 bases agree with TRBD1. Germline V gene data show CDR1 as SGHTA and CDR2 as FQGNSA. V lost 4 bases, J lost 3 bases, and 4 bases stayed unmatched. This CDR3 region has 15 residues. The CDR3 bases are TGTGCCAGCAGCTCCGACAGGGGGCATACAGATACGCAGTATTTT. Translation: CASSSDRGHTDTQYF.

The chain links TRBV4-1 to TRBJ2-2, with a possible D match to TRBD1 (6 bases). The CDR3 sequence is 18 residues long. CDR1 MGHRA and CDR2 YSYEKL come from the germline V gene. The V gene lost 3 bases and the J gene lost 1 base, with 18 bases spanning the gap. The DNA for the CDR3 is TGCGCCAGCAGCCACATTACAGGGCTAGCTCTGAACACCGGGGAGCTGTTTTTT. Translated: CASSHITGLALNTGELFF.

The V gene is TRBV20-1, the J gene TRBJ2-3; TRBD2 matches 9 bases. J was trimmed by 0 bases and V by 6 bases; bases with no gene match: 10. CDR3 length: 16 amino acids. The germline V gene has CDR1 DFQATT and CDR2 SNEGSKA (reference sequence). CDR3: CSARRLAVTSTDTQYF. Written as DNA, the CDR3 is TGCAGTGCCCGCCGACTAGCGGTTACTAGCACAGATACGCAGTATTTT.

The chain combines TRBV7-9 with TRBJ1-5, with D maybe TRBD1 (5 bases). This CDR3 spans 15 amino acids. CDR1 and CDR2 from the germline V gene are SEHNR and FQNEAQ (reference sequence). V was shortened by 1 base and J by 7 bases, with 14 bases between the two germline ends. CDR3 nucleotide sequence: TGTGCCAGCAGCTTAGACTTTCCGGGGGGACAGCCCCAGCATTTT. Translated, it gives CASSLDFPGGQPQHF.

This clonotype has just a few counts. The V call is TRBV10-3, the J call TRBJ1-4; no reliable D call. Trimming stripped 1 base from V and 7 bases from J, with 10 bases between. CDR1 ENHRY and CDR2 SYGVKD come from the germline V gene. The CDR3 totals 14 residues. DNA for the CDR3: TGTGCCATCAGTGAGTTCTCCGGGGTTGAAAAACTGTTTTTT. This codes for CAISEFSGVEKLFF.

The gene calls are TRBV2 and TRBJ1-4; no clear D gene. This CDR3 has 16 residues. V was pared by 4 bases and J by 0 bases, with 12 bases between. Germline values: CDR1 SNHLY, CDR2 FYNNEI. Written as DNA, the CDR3 is TGTGCCAGCAGTGCCCTGACTAGGGCAACTAATGAAAAACTGTTTTTT. Protein product: CASSALTRATNEKLFF.

CDR3 DNA sequence: TGTGCCAGTGCGGTAGGGAGGGAAGATACGCAGTATTTT. Its translation: CASAVGREDTQYF. The chain couples TRBV6-4 to TRBJ2-3; 7 bases align to TRBD2. Germline CDR1 is MRHNA and CDR2 is SNTAGT. This CDR3 region has 13 residues. J was trimmed by 5 bases and V by 9 bases; bases with no gene match: 8.

This clonotype was observed at least ten times. This chain joins TRBV6-5 and TRBJ2-5; D possibly corresponds to TRBD2 (7 bases). This CDR3 is 14 amino acids long. CDR1 is MNHEY, CDR2 SVGAGI, per germline. V lost 8 bases and J lost 5, with 18 bases in between. This CDR3 is CASSRGGLRETQYF. In DNA form, the CDR3 reads TGTGCCAGCTCGAGGGGGGGGCTGCGGGAGACCCAGTACTTC.

The rearrangement links TRBV27 to TRBJ1-5; weak D call: TRBD1 (5 bases). The V gene's germline CDR1 is MNHEY and CDR2 SMNVEV (reference sequence). The CDR3 loop spans 13 amino acids. Trimming took 2 bases from V and 5 from J, leaving 7 bases between them. The CDR3 region is CASSLRGDQPQHF. The DNA for the CDR3 is TGTGCCAGCAGTTTAAGAGGGGATCAGCCCCAGCATTTT.

This clonotype showed up just a few times. This chain connects TRBV5-4 to TRBJ1-2, with D possibly TRBD1 on 5 matching bases. Trimming removed 1 base from V and 6 bases from J, with 13 bases in between. CDR3 length: 14 residues. The germline V gene has CDR1 SGHNT and CDR2 YYREEE (reference sequence). Here the CDR3 DNA reads TGTGCCAGCAGCTTGTCCAGGGCGTCTAATGGCTACACCTTC. Translating gives CASSLSRASNGYTF.

The chain recombines TRBV12-3 or TRBV12-4 with TRBJ1-5, with 7 bases that match TRBD1. The CDR3 loop spans 15 amino acids. Trimming took 6 bases from V and 3 from J; bases not matched to a gene: 8. CDR3 coding DNA: TGTGCCAGCAGACCGGGACAGAACCCCAATCAGCCCCAGCATTTT. Residues: CASRPGQNPNQPQHF.

V usage is TRBV5-1 and J usage is TRBJ2-1, with 9 positions matching TRBD2. This CDR3 has 15 amino acids. Germline trimming cut 4 bases from V and 3 bases from J; bases unmatched to any gene: 5. Per the germline V gene, CDR1 is SGHRS and CDR2 is YFSETQ. CDR3 in DNA: TGCGCCAGCAGCGAGCGGGGGGCCGACTACAATGAGCAGTTCTTC. Translation gives CASSERGADYNEQFF.

There are many counts of this clonotype. The V call is TRBV29-1, the J call TRBJ2-5; 7 bases are shared with TRBD1. Germline CDR1 and CDR2: SQVTM and ANQGSEA. This CDR3 is 12 amino acids long. Losses at the gene ends were 8 bases for V and 4 bases for J; bases not matched to a gene: 7. CDR3 in amino acids: CSFFTGAETQYF. For the CDR3, the DNA is TGCAGCTTTTTCACAGGGGCAGAGACCCAGTACTTC.

The V and J genes are TRBV5-5 and TRBJ2-3; TRBD1 matches 7 bases. Germline lookup yields CDR1 SGHKS and CDR2 YYEKEE (reference sequence). This CDR3 is built from 13 residues. V was pared by 4 bases and J by 8 bases, with 7 bases of the junction left unmatched. The DNA of the CDR3 is TGTGCCAGCAGCGATGAGGGGGCCGGTACGCAGTATTTT. Amino acid sequence: CASSDEGAGTQYF.

This clonotype was observed a few times. One end of the junction varies from germline; a read error may be responsible. The chain is built from TRBV3-1 and TRBJ2-1; TRBD2 matches 7 bases. The CDR3 runs to 16 residues. Germline loops: CDR1 LGHDT, CDR2 YNNKEL (reference sequence). CDR3: CASSKEGTTSYNEQFF. DNA for the CDR3: TGTGCCAGCAGCAAAGAAGGGACTACCTCCTACAATGAGCAGTTCTTC.

The CDR3 is CAISEPGRLVTGELFF. In DNA, the CDR3 is TGTGCCATCAGTGAGCCGGGACGTTTGGTCACCGGGGAGCTGTTTTTT. V and J are TRBV10-3 and TRBJ2-2, with D possibly being TRBD1 or TRBD2 (5 bases each). The CDR3 is 16 amino acids. The V end lost 2 bases, the J end lost 4 bases, and 14 bases lay between the germline ends. Germline V gives CDR1 ENHRY, CDR2 SYGVKD.

J is TRBJ1-1 and V is TRBV6-6; D is undetermined. Germline V gene lookup returns CDR1 MNHNY and CDR2 SVGAGI (reference sequence). V dropped 4 bases and J dropped 0 bases, with 15 bases sitting between them. The CDR3 extends over 16 amino acids. CDR3 DNA: TGTGCCAGCAGTTCCGGACCCGGGATTTTGAACACTGAAGCTTTCTTT. Translating gives CASSSGPGILNTEAFF.